The rows below give T cell receptor beta chains drawn from one sample of a study of regulatory T cells in long-lasting Graves disease. TCRdb fed the multiplex PCR reads into MiXCR, producing one record per CDR3 protein. This sample has over 300,000 distinct CDR3 sequences; 15% to 20% occur once, and the top ten carry 29%. The starting material was peripheral blood mononuclear cells (PBMCs), obtained when the disease was refractory, from a patient treated with antithyroid drugs. Receptors were obtained from a female donor with Graves disease. The CDR3 runs from the conserved cysteine through the conserved F or W. A D gene is named only where the DNA matches it firmly. Some rows mark clone size as missing; the rest say once, few, many or name a class of expanded clone.

J gene,clone size,D gene,V gene,CDR3 DNA,CDR3 protein
TRBJ2-1,few,TRBD2,TRBV11-2,TGTGCCAGCAGCTTCGGGAGGCATACCGATGAGCAGTTCTTC,CASSFGRHTDEQFF
TRBJ2-7,-,-,TRBV30,TGTGCCTGGAGTGGGCAGCCCTACGAGCAGTACTTC,CAWSGQPYEQYF
TRBJ1-6,-,-,TRBV29-1,TGCAGCTACCTACGTCGGACAGAGGGGCCCCCCCTCCACTTT,CSYLRRTEGPPLHF
TRBJ2-5,many,TRBD2,TRBV28,TGTGCCAGCAAGGAGCGGGGGGGCTTAGAGACCCAGTACTTC,CASKERGGLETQYF
TRBJ1-1,many,TRBD1,TRBV2,TGTGCCAGCAGTGAATCATCGGCCAGGGGGACCGCTGTAGCTTTCTTT,CASSESSARGTAVAFF
TRBJ1-5,many,-,TRBV27,TGTGCCAGCAGATCCCCCGAAAACGGGGGGGTCAATCAGCCCCAGCATTTT,CASRSPENGGVNQPQHF
TRBJ1-5,-,-,TRBV28,TGTGCCAGCAGGGGGGGGACAAATCAGCCCCAGCATTTT,CASRGGTNQPQHF
TRBJ2-4,few,-,TRBV11-3,TGTGCCAGCAGCCCCCCTAGGACTAATTCAAGGGAAAACATTCAGTACTTC,CASSPPRTNSRENIQYF
TRBJ2-5,many,TRBD2,TRBV5-5,TGTGCCAGCAGCGTTGGACTAGCGGGGGGGGGCCCAGAGACCCAGTACTTC,CASSVGLAGGGPETQYF
TRBJ2-7,-,-,TRBV20-1,TGCAGTGCTAAGTGGAGCGGTTACGAGCAGTACTTC,CSAKWSGYEQYF